These 3 T cell receptor beta chains were all obtained from the same sample, sequenced in a study of PD-1 blockade in classical Hodgkin lymphoma. Time point meaning: cycle 4 day 1 (C4D1), after 6 weeks of nivolumab. After autologous stem cell transplantation all patients relapsed, and prior brentuximab vedotin exposure differed between cohorts. Some clones are missing from TCRdb's copy, which holds only in-frame ones; the method was immunoSEQ multiplex PCR. The table has about 33,000 clones, 70% to 80% seen once; the top ten hold approximately 4%. The sequencing used peripheral blood mononuclear cells (PBMCs), collected before the fourth cycle of nivolumab. The receptors derive from a human donor with classical Hodgkin lymphoma.

Here the CDR3 DNA reads TGCGCCAGCAGCTCCTCCTACGAGCAGTACTTC. Protein product: CASSSSYEQYF. The chain recombines TRBV5-1 with TRBJ2-7; D call uncertain. This CDR3 spans 11 amino acids. Trimming removed 3 bases at V and 0 bases at J, with 1 base between. Germline V gives CDR1 SGHRS, CDR2 YFSETQ.

For this clone: Possible read error: a much larger clone is one base away. The chain combines TRBV7-2 with TRBJ2-1; the D gene is possibly TRBD2 (6 bases). CDR1 SGHTA and CDR2 FQGNSA come from the germline V gene. The CDR3 spans 13 residues. With 0 bases removed from V and 6 bases from J, the gap between germline ends came to 6 bases. In DNA, the CDR3 is TGTGCCAGCAGCTTAGCGGGGGGCAATGAGCAGTTCTTC. Translated: CASSLAGGNEQFF.

Only a few counts were recorded for this clone. The CDR3 DNA sequence: TGTGCCAGCAGCTTAGGAGGTATAGCCAAAAACATTCAGTACTTC. Translation gives CASSLGGIAKNIQYF. The chain carries TRBV7-9 and TRBJ2-4; D is unclear. The CDR3 totals 15 residues. Germline CDR1 and CDR2: SEHNR and FQNEAQ (reference sequence). V lost 1 base and J 0 bases, leaving 7 bases between the germline ends.